A selection of T cell receptor beta chains follows, all from one sample in a study of blood T cell repertoires in COVID-19. TCRdb's copy holds only in-frame clones and misses some; the assay was immunoSEQ multiplex PCR. The sample includes under 300,000 clones, approximately 83% of them seen just once. Sequencing was carried out using peripheral blood. These receptors all stem from a woman aged 70 to 79 with acute or convalescent COVID-19. Both conserved end residues are part of each CDR3. D genes are given only for firm matches. Not all rows give a size; the values are once, few, many and, for expanded clones, a class.

d_gene | abundance | j_gene | v_gene | CDR3nt | CDR3aa
. | . | TRBJ1-2 | TRBV5-1 | TGCGCCAGCAGCCCCTGGTCCACAGGTCCCCTTTATGGCTACACCTTC | CASSPWSTGPLYGYTF
TRBD2 | . | TRBJ2-3 | TRBV9 | TGTGCCAGCAGCCAAGGACTAGCGGGGCGTAGCACAGATACGCAGTATTTT | CASSQGLAGRSTDTQYF
. | few | TRBJ1-1 | TRBV7-2 | TGTGCCAGCAGCTTTTACCTAGGGGCGTCGAACACTGAAGCTTTCTTT | CASSFYLGASNTEAFF
. | . | TRBJ1-2 | TRBV10-3 | TGTGCCATCAGTGAGTCGCCAGGATCCGGCTACACCTTC | CAISESPGSGYTF
. | once | TRBJ2-2 | TRBV5-1 | TGCGCCAGCAGCCTCGCCGCGGTCCCGGGTACCGGGGAGCTGTTTTTT | CASSLAAVPGTGELFF
. | . | TRBJ1-1 | TRBV19 | TGTGCCAGTACCATCTCCAGGGTGCCCACTGAAGCTTTCTTT | CASTISRVPTEAFF
. | . | TRBJ1-6 | TRBV10-3 | TGTGCCATCAGGGCGCCGGTCCCCCTAGCGCCCCTCCACTTT | CAIRAPVPLAPLHF
. | . | TRBJ1-5 | TRBV15 | TGTGCCACCAGCAGGGGGGGTAGGGGATTGAATCAGCCCCAGCATTTT | CATSRGGRGLNQPQHF
. | . | TRBJ2-3 | TRBV19 | TGTGCCAGTGGAGCCAGAAGCACAGATACGCAGTATTTT | CASGARSTDTQYF
TRBD1 | once | TRBJ1-2 | TRBV3-1/TRBV3-2 | TGTGCCAGCAGCCATGGACAGGCTTACACCTTC | CASSHGQAYTF
TRBD2 | . | TRBJ2-2 | TRBV18 | TGTGCCAGCTCACCATGGAGCGGGGATGGCACCGGGGAGCTGTTTTTT | CASSPWSGDGTGELFF
. | . | TRBJ2-2 | TRBV12-3/TRBV12-4 | TGTGCCAGCATTCGGACACCCGGGGAGCTGTTTTTT | CASIRTPGELFF
TRBD1 | . | TRBJ2-1 | TRBV9 | TGTGCCAGCAGCCTCTCCGGGACAGGGATCAATGAGCAGTTCTTC | CASSLSGTGINEQFF
. | . | TRBJ2-7 | TRBV7-2 | TGTGCCAGCAGCTTATTACCTGGGACGGGAGCCGGCGAGCAGTACTTC | CASSLLPGTGAGEQYF
TRBD1 | . | TRBJ1-5 | TRBV12-3/TRBV12-4 | TGTGCCAGCAGTTTGCAGGGGGAGCCCCAGCATTTT | CASSLQGEPQHF
TRBD1 | . | TRBJ1-1 | TRBV4-1 | TGCGCCAGCAGCCAATCTACAGGGGGCGAGGCTTTCTTT | CASSQSTGGEAFF
TRBD1 | . | TRBJ2-3 | TRBV14 | TGTGCCAGCAGCCATCGAACCCAGGGGGCAGGGGTCACAGATACGCAGTATTTT | CASSHRTQGAGVTDTQYF
TRBD1 | . | TRBJ1-2 | TRBV28 | TGTGCCAGCAGTTTATCAGGAAGGGGGACAGGGAGTGGCTACACCTTC | CASSLSGRGTGSGYTF
TRBD2 | . | TRBJ2-2 | TRBV3-1/TRBV3-2 | TGTGCCAGCAGCCAAGGGGGAGGGCATAACACCGGGGAGCTGTTTTTT | CASSQGGGHNTGELFF
. | . | TRBJ2-1 | TRBV19 | TGTGCCAGTAGTATTAGGGGATTTACCCTCGGCTCCTACAATGAGCAGTTCTTC | CASSIRGFTLGSYNEQFF
. | . | TRBJ2-2 | TRBV3-1/TRBV3-2 | TGTGCCAGCAGCCAAGGAATCTGGGAGACCGGGGAGCTGTTTTTT | CASSQGIWETGELFF
TRBD1 | . | TRBJ1-2 | TRBV2 | TGTGCCAGCGTGGGACAGCTCTATGGCTACACCTTC | CASVGQLYGYTF
. | . | TRBJ2-5 | TRBV2 | TGTGCCAGCAGTTCACAGGGCCGGCAAGAGACCCAGTACTTC | CASSSQGRQETQYF
TRBD1 | . | TRBJ2-7 | TRBV20-1 | TGCAGTGCCGCGGGACAGGGGTTCCGGTACTTC | CSAAGQGFRYF
TRBD1 | few | TRBJ2-7 | TRBV6-5 | TGTGCCAGCGCCGCAGGGGGCTTCTACGAGCAGTACTTC | CASAAGGFYEQYF
. | . | TRBJ2-1 | TRBV6-4 | TGTGCCAGCAGTGACGAGGAGGTTGGGGGGGCCAATGAGCAGTTCTTC | CASSDEEVGGANEQFF